The entry below describes one T cell receptor beta chain. This receptor's antigen is unknown. The sample holds no much larger clone one base away, and base qualities are not on file. RNA was extracted with the RNeasy kit and roughly 0.5 to 1 ug was reverse transcribed using random hexamers. The immunoSEQ multiplex PCR assay, covering 54 Vbeta and 13 Jbeta segments, was used to amplify TCR beta CDR3 regions. Bias from PCR amplification was corrected by using a synthetic template baseline for primer optimization and for computational correction. In the authors' own workflow: Reads were annotated to V, D and J genes according to IMGT and were analyzed with immunoSEQ Analyzer, with only productive sequences retained. To calculate clonality, Shannon entropy was normalized by log2 of the number of productive unique sequences and then subtracted from one. For each patient and control, public and private clones were evaluated within the 100 most prevalent clones. Susac-specific clones were defined as absent from healthy and MS cohorts, approximately 1,000 published viral clones and other ImmuneACCESS disease sequences. TCRdb trimmed public reads at Q25 via fastp, called clones via MiXCR and kept in-frame beta chains. A single entry per CDR3 protein holds the most common genes and DNA from its merged rows. TCRdb, rather than the study authors, made the V and J calls. A total of some 220,000 distinct CDR3 sequences appear in this sample, 95% of them only once. Together, the top ten hold 0.075% to 0.095% of the sample.

The germline V gene (reference sequence) supplies CDR1 DFQATT and CDR2 SNEGSKA. The CDR3 measures 13 amino acids from cysteine to phenylalanine. Left in the record is the CDR3 DNA by itself, 39 bases read in frame from the first base. V is reduced by 6 bases and J by 4 bases, leaving a spacing of 15 bases between them. High-throughput TCR beta sequencing profiled peripheral blood CD8+ and CD4+ T cells from healthy donors, Susac syndrome patients and multiple sclerosis patients. Treatment-naive patients with stable or active relapsing-remitting disease fulfilling revised McDonald criteria were used as multiple sclerosis controls. Bulk CD8+ and CD4+ T cells were purified by magnetic negative isolation, while CD8+ TEMRA cells were enriched using FACS. Blood was drawn into EDTA tubes, processed within 24 hours, and PBMCs were isolated by density gradient centrifugation. PBMCs intended for TCR sequencing were cryopreserved in liquid nitrogen and thawed later in a water bath at 37 degrees C. Purity of sorted or isolated CD4+, CD8+ and CD8+ TEMRA cells was at least 90%.

The data derive from a study of CD8 T cells in Susac syndrome (dated by TCRdb to the late 2010s). About the investigation overall: Whether CD8+ T cell activation and differentiation in Susac syndrome was antigen driven was tested using repertoire sequencing.

Findings and caveats that apply to the study as a whole: The number of individuals in the TCR sequencing and HLA analysis was acknowledged as relatively small.

The V and J segments used are TRBV20-1 and TRBJ1-2, with the D gene uncertain. This TCR derives from a human donor with multiple sclerosis. The sequencing input was CD4+ T cells from PBMCs. Read as DNA, the sequence is TGCAGTGCCCCGACGCCGGCCTCCTATGGCTACACCTTC. Translated, this is CSAPTPASYGYTF.